Below are 32 T cell receptor beta chains sequenced from a single sample in a study of identical twins. MiXCR was run by TCRdb on the 5' RACE reads, yielding one entry per CDR3 protein. Of fewer than 500,000 distinct CDR3 sequences in the sample, roughly 24% were seen once. These data were also reused for a study on T cells expressing NK-cell markers.

Source material: CD4+ T cells sorted from blood. The receptors derive from a young woman in good health.

J is TRBJ1-2 and V is TRBV6-5, with 7 bases matching TRBD1. Germline CDR1 is MNHEY and CDR2 is SVGAGI. This CDR3 is built from 13 residues. V lost 7 bases and J lost 7; bases outside the gene matches: 9. CDR3 sequence reads: CASMRGGAGGYTF. CDR3 sequence (DNA): TGTGCCAGCATGAGAGGGGGCGCGGGTGGCTACACCTTC.

A few counts support this clonotype. The chain recombines TRBV5-1 with TRBJ1-2; D call uncertain. From germline, CDR1 is SGHRS and CDR2 YFSETQ. Deletions cut 4 bases from V and 6 bases from J, with 13 bases between. The CDR3 runs to 13 residues. The CDR3 is CASSLRRVDGYTF. The CDR3 bases are TGCGCCAGCAGCCTGAGGAGGGTTGATGGCTACACCTTC.

The sample holds a few counts of this clonotype. The rearrangement links TRBV5-1 to TRBJ2-4; TRBD1 matches at 7 bases. CDR1 is SGHRS, CDR2 YFSETQ, per germline. This CDR3 spans 17 amino acids. Germline trimming cut 5 bases from V and 2 bases from J; bases unmatched to any gene: 13. CDR3 DNA sequence: TGCGCCAGCAGACCAACACTAACAGGGGAGACCAAAAACATTCAGTACTTC. Its translation is CASRPTLTGETKNIQYF.

This clonotype was counted a few times. A junction end diverges from the germline sequence, so it may reflect a read error. The chain employs TRBV12-3 or TRBV12-4 and TRBJ1-2; D unclear. There are 13 residues in the CDR3. CDR3 amino acids: CASILRPNYGYTF. DNA for the CDR3: TGTGCCAGCATTTTACGCCCTAACTATGGCTACACCTTC.

This clonotype came up many times. This sequence joins TRBV28 and TRBJ1-2; a possible D gene is TRBD1 (6 bases). Per the germline V gene, CDR1 is MDHEN and CDR2 is SYDVKM. Trimming pared 10 bases from V and 9 bases from J, leaving 12 bases between. This CDR3 contains 10 residues. The CDR3 sequence: CAIGQQSYTF. In DNA form, the CDR3 reads TGTGCCATCGGACAGCAGAGCTACACCTTC.

The genes are TRBV20-1 and TRBJ2-1; D unresolved. V was shortened by 3 bases and J by 1 base, with 7 bases between the two germline ends. Per germline, CDR1 DFQATT and CDR2 SNEGSKA (reference sequence). This CDR3 contains 13 residues. Written as DNA, the CDR3 is TGCAGTGCTAGCGACTTTTCCTACAATGAGCAGTTCTTC. It specifies CSASDFSYNEQFF.

This clonotype showed up just a few times. The gene calls are TRBV29-1 and TRBJ2-7; 7 nucleotides match TRBD1. The V gene end was trimmed by 4 bases and the J gene end by 2 bases; junction bases not matched to a gene: 8. Looked up from germline, CDR1 is SQVTM and CDR2 is ANQGSEA. CDR3 size: 14 residues. The CDR3 coding sequence is TGCAGCGTTGCCGAGACAGGGAATACCTACGAGCAGTACTTC. Translating gives CSVAETGNTYEQYF.

In its sample, this clonotype was seen many times. The chain has TRBV11-3 and TRBJ2-2, with 11 bases lining up with TRBD1. This CDR3 is 17 amino acids long. Germline-derived CDR1 and CDR2 are SGHNT and YENEEA. Losses at the gene ends were 8 bases for V and 4 bases for J; bases not matched to a gene: 12. CDR3 region: CASHFSAGTGGTGELFF. CDR3 nucleotide sequence: TGTGCCAGCCACTTTTCTGCTGGGACAGGGGGCACCGGGGAGCTGTTTTTT. The full variable domain, with the rest looked up from reference TRBV11-3 and TRBJ2-2, is EAGVVQSPRYKIIEKKQPVAFWCNPISGHNTLYWYLQNLGQGPELLIRYENEEAVDDSQLPKDRFSAERLKGVDSTLKIQPAELGDSAVYLCASHFSAGTGGTGELFFGEGSRLTVL.

The V and J genes are TRBV11-2 and TRBJ2-2; D is unresolved. The CDR3 loop spans 14 amino acids. The V and J ends lost 1 base and 7 bases respectively, with 10 bases between them. Germline lookup yields CDR1 SGHAT and CDR2 FQNNGV. CDR3 sequence: CASSLGAVGGELFF. The CDR3, as DNA: TGTGCCAGCAGCTTAGGGGCCGTGGGCGGGGAGCTGTTTTTT.

This clonotype came up many times. The chain has TRBV12-3 or TRBV12-4 and TRBJ2-5; 9 bases are a match to TRBD1. Trimming at V came to 5 bases and at J to 4 bases, leaving 5 bases not matched to a gene. The CDR3 length is 14 residues. In DNA form, the CDR3 reads TGTGCCAGCAGTCCCGGGACAGGGCGAGAGACCCAGTACTTC. It translates to CASSPGTGRETQYF.

V usage is TRBV6-1 and J usage is TRBJ1-6; 7 nucleotides agree with TRBD1. Unmatched junction bases numbered 7, after V lost 4 bases and J lost 7 bases. The CDR3 length is 15 residues. Looked up from germline, CDR1 is MNHNS and CDR2 is SASEGT. CDR3 in amino acids: CASSVQQGSNSPLHF. The CDR3 DNA is TGTGCCAGCAGTGTCCAACAGGGGTCAAATTCACCCCTCCACTTT.

This clonotype was seen only a few times. This rearrangement joins TRBV7-2 to TRBJ2-5, with D hard to call. Germline V gene data show CDR1 as SGHTA and CDR2 as FQGNSA. V was cut by 4 bases and J by 5 bases, with 11 bases left in between. This CDR3 comprises 13 residues. The CDR3 reads CASSSMTFETQYF. In DNA form, the CDR3 reads TGTGCCAGCAGCTCGATGACGTTCGAGACCCAGTACTTC.

The rearrangement links TRBV10-3 to TRBJ2-1; 7 nucleotides match TRBD1. Germline V gives CDR1 ENHRY, CDR2 SYGVKD. V dropped 6 bases and J dropped 6; count of bases not matched to a gene: 8. The CDR3 has 14 residues. The CDR3 sequence: CAISGTAVSNEQFF. The CDR3 DNA sequence: TGTGCCATCAGCGGGACAGCGGTTTCCAATGAGCAGTTCTTC.

This clonotype turned up a few times. V usage is TRBV18 and J usage is TRBJ2-2, with D perhaps matching TRBD1 (5 bases). Germline loops: CDR1 KGHSH, CDR2 LQKENI. The V gene lost 3 bases and the J gene lost 5 bases, with 10 bases spanning the gap. The CDR3 is made up of 14 amino acids. CDR3 protein: CASSPWGRTGELFF. In DNA form, the CDR3 reads TGTGCCAGCTCACCGTGGGGCCGGACCGGGGAGCTGTTTTTT.

The CDR3 sequence: CASSQRWAPGTDTQYF. CDR3 sequence (DNA): TGTGCCAGCAGCCAGAGGTGGGCACCAGGCACAGATACGCAGTATTTT. V and J are TRBV7-3 and TRBJ2-3; the D is unclear. V dropped 5 bases and J dropped 1 base, with 16 bases sitting between them. The CDR3 sequence is 16 residues long. CDR1 is SGHTA and CDR2 is FQGTGA in the germline V gene.

This clonotype was seen at least ten times. The chain is built from TRBV6-2 or TRBV6-3 and TRBJ2-5, with D possibly being TRBD1 or TRBD2 (5 bases each). The germline CDR1 and CDR2 sequences are MNHEY and SVGEGT. The CDR3 extends over 13 amino acids. Trimming pared 7 bases from V and 6 bases from J, leaving 15 bases between. Written as DNA, the CDR3 is TGTGCCAGCATCCGCGAGGGGAGTAAGACCCAGTACTTC. Residues: CASIREGSKTQYF.

This clonotype has just a few counts. The V call is TRBV7-9, the J call TRBJ2-1; 9 bases map to TRBD1. This CDR3 is 14 amino acids long. In germline, CDR1 is SEHNR, CDR2 FQNEAQ (reference sequence). J gave up 14 bases and V 1 base, and 9 bases lay outside the gene matches. CDR3 amino acids: CASSLENTGTGKFF. The CDR3 nucleotides read TGTGCCAGCAGCTTAGAGAACACAGGGACAGGGAAGTTCTTC.

A few counts support this clonotype. The V call is TRBV12-5, the J call TRBJ2-7; either TRBD1 or TRBD2 may supply D (5 bases each). The V end was cut by 5 bases, the J end by 3 bases, with 17 bases between. CDR3 length: 15 residues. The V gene's germline CDR1 is LGHNT and CDR2 FRNRAP. CDR3 nucleotides: TGTGCTAGTGGTGTCGGGACCGCGCAGGGCTACGAGCAGTACTTC. Translated, it gives CASGVGTAQGYEQYF.

The DNA of the CDR3 is TGCAGTGCTAGAGATCTGAGGGGGCGGGAGCAGTTCTTC. This sequence encodes CSARDLRGREQFF. This rearrangement joins TRBV20-1 to TRBJ2-1, with TRBD1 identical over 7 bases. This CDR3 has 13 residues. With V trimmed by 0 bases and J by 10 bases, 6 bases remained unmatched. Germline-derived CDR1 and CDR2 are DFQATT and SNEGSKA (reference sequence).

This clonotype was picked up a small number of times. V is TRBV7-9 and J is TRBJ1-1; perhaps TRBD1 as D (6 bases). Trimming removed 6 bases at V and 8 bases at J, with 13 bases between. This CDR3 has 12 residues. Germline CDR1 SEHNR, CDR2 FQNEAQ (reference sequence). CDR3 nucleotide sequence: TGTGCCAGCAGTCCAACACAGGGCGAAGCTTTCTTT. This translates into CASSPTQGEAFF.

This clonotype was detected a few times. The rearrangement uses TRBV12-3 or TRBV12-4 and TRBJ2-1; D unclear. V was clipped by 2 bases and J by 0 bases, with 11 bases between them. The CDR3 extends over 16 amino acids. CDR3 sequence reads: CASSLYRRSSYNEQFF. CDR3 nucleotides: TGTGCCAGCAGTTTATATAGGCGGAGCTCCTACAATGAGCAGTTCTTC.

This chain links TRBV13 with TRBJ1-1, with 7 bases that match TRBD1. The trim removed 5 bases at V and 10 bases at J, leaving 13 bases unmatched. CDR1 is PRHDT, CDR2 FYEKMQ, per germline (reference sequence). CDR3 size: 14 residues. For the CDR3, the DNA is TGTGCCAGCAGCCCCCCGGGACAGCCCGTAGCAGCTTTCTTT. Translation gives CASSPPGQPVAAFF.

The V and J genes are TRBV5-1 and TRBJ2-5, with TRBD2 matching over 12 bases. CDR3 size: 16 residues. V shed 1 base, J shed 2 bases, and the junction held 3 bases outside the gene matches. Germline values: CDR1 SGHRS, CDR2 YFSETQ. DNA of the CDR3: TGCGCCAGCAGCTTGACTAGCGGGAGGCCTCAAGAGACCCAGTACTTC. As protein: CASSLTSGRPQETQYF. The full variable domain, rest sourced from reference TRBV5-1 and TRBJ2-5, is KAGVTQTPRYLIKTRGQQVTLSCSPISGHRSVSWYQQTPGQGLQFLFEYFSETQRNKGNFPGRFSGRQFSNSRSEMNVSTLELGDSALYLCASSLTSGRPQETQYFGPGTRLLVL.

Here the CDR3 reads CSATSTGRDSPLHF. CDR3 sequence (DNA): TGCAGTGCTACCTCGACAGGCAGGGATTCACCCCTCCACTTT. This rearrangement joins TRBV20-1 to TRBJ1-6, with TRBD1 as a possible D gene (6 bases). Per germline, CDR1 DFQATT and CDR2 SNEGSKA (reference sequence). V was cut by 4 bases and J by 8 bases, with 15 bases left in between. The CDR3 is 14 amino acids.

The table lists this clonotype with a few counts. The chain links TRBV7-2 to TRBJ2-2; D may be TRBD1 or TRBD2 (6 bases each). Germline CDR1 reads SGHTA; CDR2 reads FQGNSA. V lost 5 bases, J lost 2 bases, and 15 bases lay in between. The CDR3 extends over 16 amino acids. The CDR3 DNA reads as TGTGCCAGCAGCAAAGGGGGGCAGGGAAACACCGGGGAGCTGTTTTTT. This codes for CASSKGGQGNTGELFF.

This clonotype was seen a handful of times. The chain recombines TRBV5-1 with TRBJ2-2; 7 bases map to TRBD1. Germline-derived CDR1 and CDR2 are SGHRS and YFSETQ. The junction had 7 bases not matched to a gene; V was cut back by 4 bases and J by 7 bases. This CDR3 has 14 residues. The CDR3 DNA reads as TGCGCCAGCAGCGCCGGGACAGCTGGCGGGGAGCTGTTTTTT. Amino acid sequence: CASSAGTAGGELFF.

This sequence joins TRBV10-3 and TRBJ1-6, with unresolved D. V lost 7 bases and J lost 9, with 13 bases in between. The germline CDR1 and CDR2 sequences are ENHRY and SYGVKD. This CDR3 spans 13 amino acids. The CDR3 DNA is TGTGCCATCAACCAAGTTGCAAGTTCACCCCTCCACTTT. Its translation: CAINQVASSPLHF.

This clonotype was seen only a few times. This sequence joins TRBV6-5 and TRBJ1-1, with D possibly matching TRBD1 (5 bases). Trimming took 6 bases from V and 0 from J, leaving 11 bases between them. The CDR3 covers 14 residues. Germline V CDR1 and CDR2: MNHEY, SVGAGI. DNA for the CDR3: TGTGCCAGCAGGGGACTTCATATGAACACTGAAGCTTTCTTT. This gives the protein CASRGLHMNTEAFF.

Many counts were recorded for this clonotype. The chain recombines TRBV5-1 with TRBJ1-2; perhaps TRBD1 as D (6 bases). Germline CDR1 is SGHRS and CDR2 is YFSETQ. CDR3 length: 16 residues. The V gene lost 0 bases and the J gene lost 6 bases, with 18 bases spanning the gap. As DNA, the CDR3 is TGCGCCAGCAGCTTGGCATCGGGACCAGGGGAGCATGGCTACACCTTC. Protein: CASSLASGPGEHGYTF.

This clonotype was observed a handful of times. The chain is built from TRBV5-6 and TRBJ2-2; 9 bases match TRBD2. This CDR3 has 15 residues. The germline gives CDR1 SGHDT, CDR2 YYEEEE. V dropped 2 bases and J dropped 2; count of bases not matched to a gene: 1. The chain's CDR3 is CASSFLAGNTGELFF. For the CDR3, the DNA is TGTGCCAGCAGCTTTCTAGCGGGAAACACCGGGGAGCTGTTTTTT.

This sequence joins TRBV30 and TRBJ2-5; D unclear. This CDR3 has 12 amino acids. Per germline, CDR1 GTSNPN and CDR2 SVGIG (reference sequence). V lost 0 bases and J 4 bases, leaving 6 bases between the germline ends. CDR3 residues: CAWSVPGETQYF. The CDR3 nucleotides read TGTGCCTGGAGTGTACCAGGAGAGACCCAGTACTTC.

Here the CDR3 reads CASSQKGDSGTNEKLFF. The DNA for the CDR3 is TGTGCCAGCAGCCAAAAGGGGGACAGTGGGACTAATGAAAAACTGTTTTTT. This rearrangement joins TRBV4-2 to TRBJ1-4; TRBD1 matches at 7 bases. With V trimmed by 2 bases and J by 2 bases, 8 bases remained unmatched. CDR1 and CDR2 from the germline V gene are LGHNA and YNFKEQ. The CDR3 spans 17 residues.